This T cell receptor (beta chain) was found in a study of control samples from healthy donors and cancer patients (dated by TCRdb to the early 2020s). The library was obtained by the immunoSEQ multiplex PCR assay. In its TCRdb copy, this immuneACCESS table keeps in-frame sequences only and misses some clones. Where compared with another copy, unresolved V genes explain less than half of these, and the others have no known cause. The sample table records 130,000 or so clones; 90% to 95% of these occur just once. The top ten clonotypes cover around 13% of the sample. The CDR3 measures 14 amino acids from cysteine to phenylalanine. The CDR3 DNA has 42 bases and is translated from base 1. Sequences ENHRY (CDR1) and SYGVKD (CDR2) are obtained from the germline V gene. The germline ends are 12 bases apart after V is trimmed by 2 bases and J by 8 bases. As concerns this clone: Its antigen is unknown. Per-nucleotide qualities are absent, and no much larger clonotype sits a single base away.

Sample: blood. The rearrangement joined TRBV10-3 to TRBJ1-4, with the identity of the D gene unclear. This sequence was found in a man between 35 and 55 years old in good health. The DNA sequence is TGTGCCATCAGTGAGGGGCCACCGGGGGAAAAACTGTTTTTT. It is translated as CAISEGPPGEKLFF.